The present T cell receptor (beta chain) was sequenced within a study of cytomegalovirus exposure and HLA in healthy donors. As concerns this clone: Its antigen is unknown.

Amplification used 60 Vbeta primers and 13 Jbeta primers. The repertoire was sequenced with immunoSEQ multiplex PCR; TCRdb's copy has only in-frame clones and lacks some. The profile shows over 200,000 clones, roughly 80% of them singletons. V lost 1 base and J 4 bases, leaving 13 bases between the germline ends. The length of the CDR3 is 15 residues. From germline, CDR1 is SGHTA and CDR2 FQGNSA. Regarding the study as a whole: 87-base-pair reads could not separate some V segments, including TRBV6-2 and TRBV6-3.

V usage is TRBV7-2 and J usage is TRBJ1-2, with D maybe TRBD1 (5 bases). Sequencing was done on a sample of PBMCs. The origin of this receptor is a woman between 40 and 55 years old in good health and CMV-seropositive. In nucleotides, the CDR3 is TGTGCCAGCAGCTTAGTTGGACGGGGGTTCTATGGCTACACCTTC. Translated, it gives CASSLVGRGFYGYTF.